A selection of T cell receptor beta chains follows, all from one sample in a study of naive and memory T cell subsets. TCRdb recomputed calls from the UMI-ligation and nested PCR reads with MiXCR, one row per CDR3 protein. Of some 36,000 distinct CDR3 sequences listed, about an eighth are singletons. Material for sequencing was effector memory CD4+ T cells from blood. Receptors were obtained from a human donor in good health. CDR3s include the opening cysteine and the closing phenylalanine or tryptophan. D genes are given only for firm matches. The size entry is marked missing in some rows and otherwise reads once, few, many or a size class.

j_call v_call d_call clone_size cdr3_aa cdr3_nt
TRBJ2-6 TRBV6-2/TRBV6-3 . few CASSYPGANVLTF TGTGCCAGCAGTTACCCTGGGGCCAACGTCCTGACTTTC
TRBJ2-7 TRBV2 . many CASSEYRQTYEQYF TGTGCCAGCAGTGAATACAGGCAAACCTACGAGCAGTACTTC
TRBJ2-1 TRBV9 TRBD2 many CASSLTSGTHNEQFF TGTGCCAGCAGCCTTACTAGCGGGACCCACAATGAGCAGTTCTTC
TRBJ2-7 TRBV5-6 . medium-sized CASSLLQGYEQYF TGTGCCAGCAGCCTACTACAGGGCTACGAGCAGTACTTC
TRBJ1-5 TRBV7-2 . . CASSRGLLDQPQHF TGTGCCAGCAGCCGGGGACTTCTAGATCAGCCCCAGCATTTT
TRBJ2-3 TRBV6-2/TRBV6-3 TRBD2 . CASSYILAGGSTGTDTQYF TGTGCCAGCAGTTACATACTAGCGGGAGGCTCCACTGGCACAGATACGCAGTATTTT
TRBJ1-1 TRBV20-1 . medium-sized CSARGSNTEAFF TGCAGTGCTAGGGGATCGAACACTGAAGCTTTCTTT
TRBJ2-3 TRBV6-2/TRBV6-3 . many CASSPGTTGGADTQYF TGTGCCAGCAGCCCAGGGACTACCGGGGGCGCAGATACGCAGTATTTT
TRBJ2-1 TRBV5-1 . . CASSEQGHEQFF TGCGCCAGCAGCGAACAGGGACATGAGCAGTTCTTC
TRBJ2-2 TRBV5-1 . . CASSETSRRGTGELFF TGCGCCAGCAGCGAAACTAGCCGGAGAGGGACCGGGGAGCTGTTTTTT
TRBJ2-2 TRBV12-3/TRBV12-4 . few CASSLHSGELFF TGTGCCAGCAGTTTGCATTCAGGGGAGCTGTTTTTT
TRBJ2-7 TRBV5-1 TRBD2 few CASSPQTSGIGEQYF TGCGCCAGCAGCCCTCAGACTAGCGGGATTGGCGAGCAGTACTTC
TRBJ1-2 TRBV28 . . CASSSPPYKPNYGYTF TGTGCCAGCAGTTCCCCGCCATACAAACCTAACTATGGCTACACCTTC
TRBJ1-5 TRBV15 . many CATSLQGINQPQHF TGTGCCACCAGCCTACAGGGTATCAATCAGCCCCAGCATTTT
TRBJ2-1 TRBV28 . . CASSAHTGLFRNEQFF TGTGCCAGCAGTGCCCATACAGGGTTATTTCGCAATGAGCAGTTCTTC
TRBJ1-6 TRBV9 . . CASSVAQQSPLHF TGTGCCAGCAGCGTAGCGCAACAGTCACCCCTCCACTTT
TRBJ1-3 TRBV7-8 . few CASRLQARNTIYF TGTGCCAGCAGGCTACAAGCGCGAAACACCATATATTTT
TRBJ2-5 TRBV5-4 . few CASSFQRGGETQYF TGTGCCAGCAGCTTCCAGAGGGGTGGGGAGACCCAGTACTTC
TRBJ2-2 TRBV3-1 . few CASSSPPNTGELFF TGTGCCAGCAGCTCCCCCCCGAACACCGGGGAGCTGTTTTTT
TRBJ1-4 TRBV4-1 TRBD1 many CASSPGQLNEKLFF TGCGCCAGCAGCCCGGGACAGCTTAATGAAAAACTGTTTTTT
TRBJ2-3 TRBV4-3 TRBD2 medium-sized CASSQDGGSGRGTDTQYF TGCGCCAGCAGCCAAGACGGAGGGAGCGGGAGAGGGACAGATACGCAGTATTTT
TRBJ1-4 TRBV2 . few CASLNPANEKLFF TGTGCCAGCCTCAACCCAGCTAATGAAAAACTGTTTTTT
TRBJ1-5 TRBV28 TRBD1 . CASSLRGYGQGPRIYSNQPQHF TGTGCCAGCAGTTTAAGGGGATACGGACAGGGCCCTAGGATTTATAGCAATCAGCCCCAGCATTTT
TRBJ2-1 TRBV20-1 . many CSAPGVRENYNEQFF TGCAGTGCTCCCGGGGTCCGGGAGAACTACAATGAGCAGTTCTTC
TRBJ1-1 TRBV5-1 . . CASTLRGPGGGNTEAFF TGCGCCAGCACCTTAAGGGGACCGGGGGGGGGAAACACTGAAGCTTTCTTT
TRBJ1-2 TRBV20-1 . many CSATTGLIYGYTF TGCAGTGCTACCACAGGGTTGATCTATGGCTACACCTTC
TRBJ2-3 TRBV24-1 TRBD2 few CATSDPREGGESTDTQYF TGTGCCACCAGTGATCCGCGAGAGGGAGGGGAATCCACAGATACGCAGTATTTT
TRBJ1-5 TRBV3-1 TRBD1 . CASSSHGGQGGQPQHF TGTGCCAGCAGCTCTCACGGAGGACAGGGGGGTCAGCCCCAGCATTTT
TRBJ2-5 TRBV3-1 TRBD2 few CASSQSGSETQYF TGTGCCAGCAGCCAGAGCGGGAGTGAGACCCAGTACTTC
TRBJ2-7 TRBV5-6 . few CASSPRGRPFYEQYF TGTGCCAGCAGCCCCAGGGGCCGCCCTTTCTACGAGCAGTACTTC
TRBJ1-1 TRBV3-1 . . CASSPPLGTEAFF TGTGCCAGCAGCCCCCCCTTGGGCACTGAAGCTTTCTTT
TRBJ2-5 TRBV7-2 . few CASNPRGAETQYF TGTGCCAGCAACCCACGAGGGGCGGAGACCCAGTACTTC
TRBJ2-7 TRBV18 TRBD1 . CASSLRTGWDEQYF TGTGCCAGCTCACTCCGGACAGGTTGGGACGAGCAGTACTTC
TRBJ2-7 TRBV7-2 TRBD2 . CASSQTSGRASEQYF TGTGCCAGCAGCCAAACTAGCGGGAGGGCCAGTGAGCAGTACTTC
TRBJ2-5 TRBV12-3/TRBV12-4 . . CASSTGNTQYF TGTGCCAGCAGCACAGGAAATACCCAGTACTTC
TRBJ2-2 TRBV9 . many CASGGTNTGELFF TGTGCCAGCGGCGGGACGAACACCGGGGAGCTGTTTTTT
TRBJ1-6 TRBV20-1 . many CSARSGNSPLHF TGCAGTGCCCGTAGCGGGAATTCACCCCTCCACTTT
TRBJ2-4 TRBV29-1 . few CSVESTVALSNIQYF TGCAGCGTTGAAAGCACCGTGGCCCTGTCCAACATTCAGTACTTC
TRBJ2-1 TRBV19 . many CASNLVGGNEQFF TGTGCCAGTAACCTGGTGGGTGGGAATGAGCAGTTCTTC
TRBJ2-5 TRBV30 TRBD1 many CAWNPDREQETQYF TGTGCCTGGAACCCCGACAGGGAACAAGAGACCCAGTACTTC
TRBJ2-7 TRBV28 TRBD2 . CASRTSGRYEQYF TGTGCCAGCAGGACTAGCGGGAGGTACGAGCAGTACTTC
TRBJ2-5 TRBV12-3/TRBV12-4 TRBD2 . CASSKLASEETQYF TGTGCCAGCAGTAAACTAGCGTCCGAAGAGACCCAGTACTTC
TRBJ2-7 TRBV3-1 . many CASSPQAGLTYEQYF TGTGCCAGCAGCCCCCAAGCGGGTTTAACCTACGAGCAGTACTTC
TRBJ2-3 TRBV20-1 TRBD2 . CSARSSGRWGDTQYF TGCAGTGCTAGAAGTAGCGGGAGATGGGGAGATACGCAGTATTTT
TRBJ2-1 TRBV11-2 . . CASSRFWGGQDEQFF TGTGCCAGCAGCAGGTTTTGGGGGGGGCAGGATGAGCAGTTCTTC
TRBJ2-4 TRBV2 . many CATLGVAKNIQYF TGTGCCACCCTCGGTGTAGCCAAAAACATTCAGTACTTC
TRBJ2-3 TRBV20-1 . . CSATRQEETDTQYF TGCAGTGCTACTCGACAGGAAGAGACAGATACGCAGTATTTT
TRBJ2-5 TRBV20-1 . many CSAMAASGETQYF TGCAGTGCTATGGCGGCGTCTGGAGAGACCCAGTACTTC
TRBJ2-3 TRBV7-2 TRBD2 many CASTTRGVGKADTQYF TGTGCCAGCACAACTCGGGGGGTAGGGAAGGCAGATACGCAGTATTTT
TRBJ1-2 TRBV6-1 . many CASSVDSYGYTF TGTGCCAGCAGTGTTGACAGCTATGGCTACACCTTC
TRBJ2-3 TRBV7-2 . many CASRGKTSTDTQYF TGTGCCAGCAGAGGTAAAACTAGCACAGATACGCAGTATTTT
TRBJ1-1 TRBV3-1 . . CASSQGAFSNTEAFF TGTGCCAGCAGCCAAGGTGCGTTCTCGAACACTGAAGCTTTCTTT